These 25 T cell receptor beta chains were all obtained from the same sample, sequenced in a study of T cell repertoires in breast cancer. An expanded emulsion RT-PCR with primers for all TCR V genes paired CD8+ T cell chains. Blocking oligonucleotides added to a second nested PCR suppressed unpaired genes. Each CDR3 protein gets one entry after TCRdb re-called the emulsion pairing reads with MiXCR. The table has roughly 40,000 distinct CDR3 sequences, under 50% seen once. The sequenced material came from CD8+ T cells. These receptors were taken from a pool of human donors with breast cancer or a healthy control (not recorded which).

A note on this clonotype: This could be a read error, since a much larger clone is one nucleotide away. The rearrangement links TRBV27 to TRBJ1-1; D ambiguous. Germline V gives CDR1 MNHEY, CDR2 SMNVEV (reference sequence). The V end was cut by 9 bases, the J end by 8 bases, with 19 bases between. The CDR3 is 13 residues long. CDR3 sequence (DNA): TGTGCCAGGAGTGAAACAAGGTATCAAGAAGCTTTCTTT. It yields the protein CARSETRYQEAFF.

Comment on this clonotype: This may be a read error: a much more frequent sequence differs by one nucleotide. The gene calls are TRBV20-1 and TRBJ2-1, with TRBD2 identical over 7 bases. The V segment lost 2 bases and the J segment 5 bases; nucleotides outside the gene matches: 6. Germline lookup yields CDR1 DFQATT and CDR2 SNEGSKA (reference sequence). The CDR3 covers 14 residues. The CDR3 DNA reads TGCAGTGCTAGATTGCGGACTAGTAACAATGAGCAGTTCTTC. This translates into CSARLRTSNNEQFF.

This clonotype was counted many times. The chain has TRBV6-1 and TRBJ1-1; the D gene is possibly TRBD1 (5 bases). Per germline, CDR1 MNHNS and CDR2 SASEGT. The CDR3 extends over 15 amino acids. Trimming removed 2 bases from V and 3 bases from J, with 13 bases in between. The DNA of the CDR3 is TGTGCCAGCAGTGAAACTGCGGACACTTACACTGAAGCTTTCTTT. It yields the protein CASSETADTYTEAFF.

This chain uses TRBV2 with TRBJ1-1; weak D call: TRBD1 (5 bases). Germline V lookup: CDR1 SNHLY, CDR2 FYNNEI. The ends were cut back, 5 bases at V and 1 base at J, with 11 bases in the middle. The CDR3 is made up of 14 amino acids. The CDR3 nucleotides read TGTGCCAGCAGTCCACGGGGCCCGAACACTGAAGCTTTCTTT. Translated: CASSPRGPNTEAFF.

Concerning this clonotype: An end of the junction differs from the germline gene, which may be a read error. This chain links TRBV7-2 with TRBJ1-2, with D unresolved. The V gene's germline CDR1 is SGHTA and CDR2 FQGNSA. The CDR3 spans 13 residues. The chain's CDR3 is CASSVQINYGYAF. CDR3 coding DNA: TGTGCCAGCAGCGTACAGATTAACTATGGCTACGCCTTC.

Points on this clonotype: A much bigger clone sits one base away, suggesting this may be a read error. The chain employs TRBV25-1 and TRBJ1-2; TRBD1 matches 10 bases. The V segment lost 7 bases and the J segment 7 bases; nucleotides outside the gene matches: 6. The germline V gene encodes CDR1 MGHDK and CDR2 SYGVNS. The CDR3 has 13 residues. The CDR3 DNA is TGTGCCAGCAATGCCCGGGACAGGGGTGGCTACACCTTC. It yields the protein CASNARDRGGYTF.

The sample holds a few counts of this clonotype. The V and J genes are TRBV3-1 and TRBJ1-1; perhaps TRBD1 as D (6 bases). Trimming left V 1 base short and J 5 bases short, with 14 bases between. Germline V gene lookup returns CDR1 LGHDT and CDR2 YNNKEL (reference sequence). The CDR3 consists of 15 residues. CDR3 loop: CASSQVTGLRTEAFF. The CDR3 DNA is TGTGCCAGCAGCCAAGTGACAGGTTTGAGGACTGAAGCTTTCTTT.

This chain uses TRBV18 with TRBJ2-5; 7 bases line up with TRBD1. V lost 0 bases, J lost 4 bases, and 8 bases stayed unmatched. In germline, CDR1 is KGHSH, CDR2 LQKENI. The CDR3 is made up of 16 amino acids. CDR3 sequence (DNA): TGTGCCAGCTCACCACCAGGGACAGCCATGTCAGAGACCCAGTACTTC. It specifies CASSPPGTAMSETQYF.

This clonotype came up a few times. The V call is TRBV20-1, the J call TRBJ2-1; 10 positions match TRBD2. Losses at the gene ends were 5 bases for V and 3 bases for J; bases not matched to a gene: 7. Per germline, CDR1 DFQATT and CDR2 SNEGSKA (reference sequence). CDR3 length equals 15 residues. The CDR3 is CSARRRTSGYNEQFF. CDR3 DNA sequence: TGCAGTGCTCGGAGAAGGACTAGCGGCTACAATGAGCAGTTCTTC.

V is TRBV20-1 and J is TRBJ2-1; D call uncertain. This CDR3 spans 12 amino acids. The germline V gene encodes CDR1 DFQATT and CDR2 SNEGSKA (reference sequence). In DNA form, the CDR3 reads TGCAGCCCCTTCCCCGCCGACAATGAGCAGTTCTTC. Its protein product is CSPFPADNEQFF.

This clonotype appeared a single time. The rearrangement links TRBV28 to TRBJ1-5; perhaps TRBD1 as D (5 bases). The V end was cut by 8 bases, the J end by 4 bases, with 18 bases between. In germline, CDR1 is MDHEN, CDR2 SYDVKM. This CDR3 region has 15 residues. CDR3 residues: CASWRGGRENQPQHF. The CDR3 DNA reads TGTGCCAGCTGGAGGGGCGGGAGAGAAAATCAGCCCCAGCATTTT.

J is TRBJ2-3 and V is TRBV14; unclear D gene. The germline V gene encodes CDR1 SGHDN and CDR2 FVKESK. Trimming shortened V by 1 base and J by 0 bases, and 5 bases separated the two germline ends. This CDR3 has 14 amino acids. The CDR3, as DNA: TGTGCCAGCAGCCAAGGGCCAAGCACAGATACGCAGTATTTT. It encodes CASSQGPSTDTQYF.

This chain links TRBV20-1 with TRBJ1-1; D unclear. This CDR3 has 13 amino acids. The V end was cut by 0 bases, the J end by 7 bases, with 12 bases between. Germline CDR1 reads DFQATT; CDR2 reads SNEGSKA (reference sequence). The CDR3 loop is CSARDYEAYEAFF. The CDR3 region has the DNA TGCAGTGCTAGAGATTATGAGGCATATGAAGCTTTCTTT.

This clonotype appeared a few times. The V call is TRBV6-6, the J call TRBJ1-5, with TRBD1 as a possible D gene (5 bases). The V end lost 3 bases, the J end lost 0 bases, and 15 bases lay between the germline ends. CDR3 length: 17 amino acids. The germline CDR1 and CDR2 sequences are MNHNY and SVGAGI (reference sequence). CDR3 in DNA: TGTGCCAGCAGTTATGAAACGGGGCAGAATAGCAATCAGCCCCAGCATTTT. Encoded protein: CASSYETGQNSNQPQHF.

The CDR3 DNA reads TGTGCCAGCAGCTTGGGACGAGCACAAGAGACCCAGTACTTC. Protein: CASSLGRAQETQYF. The J gene is TRBJ2-5, the V gene TRBV5-4; D gene unclear. CDR1 SGHNT and CDR2 YYREEE come from the germline V gene (reference sequence). The length of the CDR3 is 14 residues. Trimming took 0 bases from V and 2 from J, leaving 8 bases between them.

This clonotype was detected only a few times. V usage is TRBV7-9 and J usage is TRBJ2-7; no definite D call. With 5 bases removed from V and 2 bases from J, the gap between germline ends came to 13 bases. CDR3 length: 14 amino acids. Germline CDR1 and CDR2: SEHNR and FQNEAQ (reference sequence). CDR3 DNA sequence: TGTGCCAGCAGCCCCATCTTTGGGACCTACGAGCAGTACTTC. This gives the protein CASSPIFGTYEQYF.

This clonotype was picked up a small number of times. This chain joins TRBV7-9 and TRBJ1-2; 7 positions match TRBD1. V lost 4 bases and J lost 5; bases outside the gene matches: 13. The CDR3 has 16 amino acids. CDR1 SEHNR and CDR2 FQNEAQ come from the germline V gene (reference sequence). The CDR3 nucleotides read TGTGCCAGCAGCTCCGACAGGGTTGGGTTATTTTATGGCTACACCTTC. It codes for CASSSDRVGLFYGYTF.

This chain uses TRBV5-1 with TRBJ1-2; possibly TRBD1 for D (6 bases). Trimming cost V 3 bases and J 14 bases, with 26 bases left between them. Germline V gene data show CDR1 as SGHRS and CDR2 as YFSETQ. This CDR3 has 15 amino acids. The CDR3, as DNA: TGCGCCAGCAGCTACAGGGCGGGGAATTTCGCATTTGCGACCTTC. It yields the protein CASSYRAGNFAFATF.

CDR3 amino acids: CASSFQGDQPQHF. CDR3 coding DNA: TGTGCCAGCAGCTTTCAGGGAGATCAGCCCCAGCATTTT. The V call is TRBV7-9, the J call TRBJ1-5, with D possibly being TRBD1 (5 bases). Trimming took off 3 bases at V and 5 bases at J, with 8 bases between the two ends. Germline CDR1 is SEHNR and CDR2 is FQNEAQ (reference sequence). The CDR3 has 13 residues. The variable domain in full, with the rest retrieved from reference TRBV7-9 and TRBJ1-5, is DTGVSQNPRHKITKRGQNVTFRCDPISEHNRLYWYRQTLGQGPEFLTYFQNEAQLEKSRLLSDRFSAERPKGSFSTLEIQRTEQGDSAMYLCASSFQGDQPQHFGDGTRLSIL.

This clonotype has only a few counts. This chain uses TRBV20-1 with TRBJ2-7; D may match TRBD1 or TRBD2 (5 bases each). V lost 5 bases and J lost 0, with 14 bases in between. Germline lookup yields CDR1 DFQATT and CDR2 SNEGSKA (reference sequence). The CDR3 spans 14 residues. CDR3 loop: CSAFGTASSYEQYF. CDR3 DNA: TGCAGTGCTTTCGGGACGGCGTCCTCCTACGAGCAGTACTTC.

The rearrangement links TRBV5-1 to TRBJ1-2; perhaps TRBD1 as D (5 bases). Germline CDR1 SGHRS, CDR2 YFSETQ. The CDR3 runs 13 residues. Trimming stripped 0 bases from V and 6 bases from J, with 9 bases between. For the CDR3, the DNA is TGCGCCAGCAGCTTGGATTGGGGGAATGGCTACACCTTC. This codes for CASSLDWGNGYTF.

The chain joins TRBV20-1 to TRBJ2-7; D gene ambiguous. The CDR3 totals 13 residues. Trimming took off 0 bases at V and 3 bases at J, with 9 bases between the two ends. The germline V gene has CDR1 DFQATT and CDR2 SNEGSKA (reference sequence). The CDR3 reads CSARDSHHYEQYF. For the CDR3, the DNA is TGCAGTGCTAGAGATTCCCATCACTACGAGCAGTACTTC.

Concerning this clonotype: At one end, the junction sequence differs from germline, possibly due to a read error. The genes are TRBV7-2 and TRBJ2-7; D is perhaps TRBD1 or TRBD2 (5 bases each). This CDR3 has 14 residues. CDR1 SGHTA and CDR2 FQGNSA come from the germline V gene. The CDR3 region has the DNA TGTGCCAGCAGTTTTACCGGGGCCCCCTACAAGCAGTACTTC. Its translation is CASSFTGAPYKQYF.

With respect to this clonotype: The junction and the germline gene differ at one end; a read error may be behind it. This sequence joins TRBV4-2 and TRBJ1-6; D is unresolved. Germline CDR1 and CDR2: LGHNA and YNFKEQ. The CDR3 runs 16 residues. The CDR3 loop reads CASSQDVVTTNSPLRF. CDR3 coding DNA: TGTGCCAGCAGCCAAGATGTAGTGACAACAAATTCACCCCTCCGCTTT.

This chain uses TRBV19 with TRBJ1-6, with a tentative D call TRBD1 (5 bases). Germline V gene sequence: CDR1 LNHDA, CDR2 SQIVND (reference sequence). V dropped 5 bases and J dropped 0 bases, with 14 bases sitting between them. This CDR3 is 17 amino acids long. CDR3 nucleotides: TGTGCCAGTAGTCCGGGACCCCAGAGCTCCTATAATTCACCCCTCCACTTT. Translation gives CASSPGPQSSYNSPLHF.